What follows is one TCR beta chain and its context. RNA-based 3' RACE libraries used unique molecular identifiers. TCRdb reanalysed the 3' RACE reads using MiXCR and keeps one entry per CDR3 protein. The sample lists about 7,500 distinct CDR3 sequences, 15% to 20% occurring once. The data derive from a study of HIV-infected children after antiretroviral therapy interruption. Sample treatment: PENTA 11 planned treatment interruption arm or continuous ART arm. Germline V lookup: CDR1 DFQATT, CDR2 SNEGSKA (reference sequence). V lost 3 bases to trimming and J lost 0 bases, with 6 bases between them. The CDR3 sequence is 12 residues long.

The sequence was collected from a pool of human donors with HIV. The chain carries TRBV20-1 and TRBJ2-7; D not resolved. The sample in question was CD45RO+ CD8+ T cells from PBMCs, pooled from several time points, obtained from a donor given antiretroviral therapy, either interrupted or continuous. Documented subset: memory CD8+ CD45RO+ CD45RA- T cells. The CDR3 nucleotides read TGCAGTGCTAGTCCTATCTCCTACGAGCAGTACTTC. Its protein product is CSASPISYEQYF.